A single sample is the source of the 5 T cell receptor beta chains below, sequenced in a study of blood T cell repertoires in COVID-19. Only in-frame clones appear in the TCRdb table, and some are missing; sequencing was by immunoSEQ multiplex PCR. This sample has roughly 150,000 clones, with 83% found just once. The sequencing sample was made of peripheral blood. The receptors were gathered from a woman older than 75 with acute or convalescent COVID-19.

The V call is TRBV19, the J call TRBJ1-4; D perhaps matches TRBD1 (5 bases). CDR1 and CDR2 (germline): LNHDA, SQIVND (reference sequence). The CDR3 runs 14 residues. V shed 3 bases and J shed 4 bases, with 9 bases lying between them. The CDR3 DNA is TGTGCCAGTAGTATTGGCCAGGGTAATGAAAAACTGTTTTTT. Its translation is CASSIGQGNEKLFF.

This rearrangement joins TRBV4-3 to TRBJ2-1; 7 bases agree with TRBD2. Looked up from germline, CDR1 is LGHNA and CDR2 is YSLEER. The CDR3 sequence is 15 residues long. The trim removed 0 bases at V and 3 bases at J, leaving 2 bases unmatched. The CDR3 sequence: CASSQEGGVYNEQFF. The CDR3 DNA follows: TGCGCCAGCAGCCAAGAGGGGGGGGTCTACAATGAGCAGTTCTTC.

The gene calls are TRBV12-3 or TRBV12-4 and TRBJ1-2, with a possible D match to TRBD1 (5 bases). The CDR3 length is 13 residues. V gave up 1 base and J gave up 8 bases, with 11 bases separating them. As DNA, the CDR3 is TGTGCCAGCAGTTTAGGGGGAGGGGCCGGCTACACCTTC. Translating gives CASSLGGGAGYTF.

This chain joins TRBV7-2 and TRBJ2-7; TRBD2 matches 13 bases. The CDR3 runs to 14 residues. The germline V gene has CDR1 SGHTA and CDR2 FQGNSA. The V segment lost 2 bases and the J segment 12 bases; nucleotides outside the gene matches: 7. The CDR3 region is CASSLILAGGPPYF. CDR3 coding DNA: TGTGCCAGCAGCTTAATACTAGCGGGAGGGCCCCCGTACTTC. Full variable domain (missing parts from reference TRBV7-2 and TRBJ2-7): GAGVSQSPSNKVTEKGKDVELRCDPISGHTALYWYRQSLGQGLEFLIYFQGNSAPDKSGLPSDRFSAERTGGSVSTLTIQRTQQEDSAVYLCASSLILAGGPPYFGPGTRLTVT.

The chain has TRBV6-5 and TRBJ2-7, with TRBD2 matching over 8 bases. After removal of 6 bases from V and 8 bases from J, the junction contained 12 bases not matched to a gene. Germline CDR1 is MNHEY and CDR2 is SVGAGI. The CDR3 is made up of 14 amino acids. The chain's CDR3 is CASSQGGLAVKQYF. The CDR3 region has the DNA TGTGCCAGCAGCCAAGGCGGACTAGCCGTGAAGCAGTACTTC.